The sequence of this TCR beta chain was determined in a study of blood T cell repertoires in COVID-19. The wider study: The origin of the acute and convalescent COVID-19 samples was the United States, Italy and Spain.

The data were produced by immunoSEQ multiplex PCR, yet TCRdb's version contains in-frame clones alone and is incomplete. The data show 200,000 to 250,000 clones, 88% seen once. The CDR3 runs 16 residues. Germline V gene sequence: CDR1 SGHNT, CDR2 YYREEE (reference sequence). Unmatched junction bases numbered 10, after V lost 4 bases and J lost 3 bases. Sequenced material: peripheral blood. This receptor was identified in a woman aged 55-69 years with acute or convalescent COVID-19. J is TRBJ1-2 and V is TRBV5-4, with 9 positions matching TRBD1. This CDR3 reads CASSLALGQGDYGYTF. CDR3 DNA: TGTGCCAGCAGCCTAGCGCTGGGACAGGGCGACTATGGCTACACCTTC.